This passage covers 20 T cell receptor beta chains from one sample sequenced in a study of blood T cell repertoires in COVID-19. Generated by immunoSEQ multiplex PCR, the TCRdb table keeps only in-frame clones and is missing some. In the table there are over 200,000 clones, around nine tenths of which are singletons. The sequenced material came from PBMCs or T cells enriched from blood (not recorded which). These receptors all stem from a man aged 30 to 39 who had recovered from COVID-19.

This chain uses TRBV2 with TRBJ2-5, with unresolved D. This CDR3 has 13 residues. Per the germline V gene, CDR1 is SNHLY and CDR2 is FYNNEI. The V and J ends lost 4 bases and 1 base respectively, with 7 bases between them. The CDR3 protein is CASSGRLQETQYF. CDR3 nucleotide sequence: TGTGCCAGCAGTGGTAGACTCCAAGAGACCCAGTACTTC.

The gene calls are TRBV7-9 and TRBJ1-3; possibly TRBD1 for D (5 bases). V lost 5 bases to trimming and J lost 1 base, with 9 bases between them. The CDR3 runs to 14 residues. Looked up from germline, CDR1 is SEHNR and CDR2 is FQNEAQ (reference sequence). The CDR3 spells CASSLTVSGNTIYF. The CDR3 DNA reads TGTGCCAGCAGCCTGACAGTTTCTGGAAACACCATATATTTT.

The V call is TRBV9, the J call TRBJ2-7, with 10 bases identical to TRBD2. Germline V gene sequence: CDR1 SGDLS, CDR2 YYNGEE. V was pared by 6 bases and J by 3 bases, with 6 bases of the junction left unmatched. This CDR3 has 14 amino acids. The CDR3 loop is CASTSGRGGYEQYF. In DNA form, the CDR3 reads TGTGCCAGCACCAGCGGGAGGGGGGGCTACGAGCAGTACTTC.

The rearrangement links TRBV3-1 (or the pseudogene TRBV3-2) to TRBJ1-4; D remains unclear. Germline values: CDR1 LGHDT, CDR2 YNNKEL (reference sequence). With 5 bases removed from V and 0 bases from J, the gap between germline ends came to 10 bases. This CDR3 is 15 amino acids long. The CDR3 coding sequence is TGTGCCAGCAGCTTTCAAGCTACAACTAATGAAAAACTGTTTTTT. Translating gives CASSFQATTNEKLFF.

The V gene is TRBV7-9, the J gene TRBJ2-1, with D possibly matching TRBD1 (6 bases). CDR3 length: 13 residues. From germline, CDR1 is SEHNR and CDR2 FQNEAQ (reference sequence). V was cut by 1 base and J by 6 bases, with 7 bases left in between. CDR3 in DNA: TGTGCCAGCAGCTTAGGGACAGTCAATGAGCAGTTCTTC. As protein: CASSLGTVNEQFF. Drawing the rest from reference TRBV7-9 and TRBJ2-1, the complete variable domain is DTGVSQNPRHKITKRGQNVTFRCDPISEHNRLYWYRQTLGQGPEFLTYFQNEAQLEKSRLLSDRFSAERPKGSFSTLEIQRTEQGDSAMYLCASSLGTVNEQFFGPGTRLTVL.

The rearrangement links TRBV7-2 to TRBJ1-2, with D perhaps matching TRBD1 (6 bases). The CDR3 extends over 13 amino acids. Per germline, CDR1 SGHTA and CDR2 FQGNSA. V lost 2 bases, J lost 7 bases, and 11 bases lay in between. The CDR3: CASSLSGAGGYTF. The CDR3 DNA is TGTGCCAGCAGCTTATCAGGGGCTGGTGGCTACACCTTC.

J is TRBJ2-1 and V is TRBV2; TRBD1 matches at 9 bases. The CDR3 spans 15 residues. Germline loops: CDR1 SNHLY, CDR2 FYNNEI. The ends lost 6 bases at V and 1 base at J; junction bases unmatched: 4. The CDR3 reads CASRHRGPSYNEQFF. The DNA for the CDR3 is TGTGCCAGCAGGCACAGGGGGCCTTCCTACAATGAGCAGTTCTTC.

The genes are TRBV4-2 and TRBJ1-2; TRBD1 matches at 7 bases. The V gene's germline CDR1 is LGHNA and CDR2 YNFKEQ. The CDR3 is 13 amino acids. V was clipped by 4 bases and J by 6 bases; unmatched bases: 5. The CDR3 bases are TGTGCCAGCAGCCCCGGGACAGCTAATGGCTACACCTTC. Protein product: CASSPGTANGYTF.

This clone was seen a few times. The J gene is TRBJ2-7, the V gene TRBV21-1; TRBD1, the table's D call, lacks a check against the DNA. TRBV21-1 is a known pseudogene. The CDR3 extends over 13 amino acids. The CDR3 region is CASRTGSSYEQYF. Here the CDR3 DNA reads TGTGCCAGCAGGACAGGATCTTCCTACGAGCAGTACTTC.

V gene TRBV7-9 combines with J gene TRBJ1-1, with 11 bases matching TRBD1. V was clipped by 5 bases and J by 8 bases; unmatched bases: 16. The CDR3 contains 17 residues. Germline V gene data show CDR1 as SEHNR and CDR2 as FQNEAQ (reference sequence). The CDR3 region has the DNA TGTGCCAGCAGCAAACGGACAGGGGGCGATGACACCCCCGAAGCTTTCTTT. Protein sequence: CASSKRTGGDDTPEAFF.

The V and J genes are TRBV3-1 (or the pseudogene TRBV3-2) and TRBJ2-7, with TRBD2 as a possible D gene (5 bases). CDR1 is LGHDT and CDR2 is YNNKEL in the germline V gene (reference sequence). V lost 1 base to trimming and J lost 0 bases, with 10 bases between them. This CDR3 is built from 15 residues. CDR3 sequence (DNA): TGTGCCAGCAGCCAAGTGGGCGGGTCCTCCTACGAGCAGTACTTC. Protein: CASSQVGGSSYEQYF.

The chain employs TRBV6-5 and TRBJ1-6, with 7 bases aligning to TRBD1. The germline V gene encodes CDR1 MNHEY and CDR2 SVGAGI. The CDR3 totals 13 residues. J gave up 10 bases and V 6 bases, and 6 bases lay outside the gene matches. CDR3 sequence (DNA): TGTGCCAGCAGAGGACAGGACACCTCACCCCTCCACTTT. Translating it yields CASRGQDTSPLHF.

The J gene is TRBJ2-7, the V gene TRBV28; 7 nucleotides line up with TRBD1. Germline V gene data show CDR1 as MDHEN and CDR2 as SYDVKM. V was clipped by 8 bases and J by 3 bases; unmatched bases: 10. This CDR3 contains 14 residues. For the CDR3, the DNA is TGTGCCAGCGGAATCACCGGGACAGTCTACGAGCAGTACTTC. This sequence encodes CASGITGTVYEQYF.

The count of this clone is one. CDR3 region: CASSQAGSGETQYF. The CDR3 DNA is TGCGCCAGCAGCCAAGCCGGGAGTGGGGAGACCCAGTACTTC. J is TRBJ2-5 and V is TRBV4-1, with D possibly TRBD2 on 6 matching bases. This CDR3 has 14 amino acids. CDR1 and CDR2 from the germline V gene are MGHRA and YSYEKL. V lost 1 base, J lost 5 bases, and 11 bases lay in between.

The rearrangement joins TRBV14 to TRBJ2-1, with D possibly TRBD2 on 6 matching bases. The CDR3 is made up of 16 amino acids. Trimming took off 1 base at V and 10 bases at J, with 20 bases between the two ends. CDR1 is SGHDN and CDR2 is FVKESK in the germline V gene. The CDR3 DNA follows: TGTGCCAGCAGCCAAGTTCAGAGTCCCGGGGGTTACGAGCAGTTCTTC. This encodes CASSQVQSPGGYEQFF.

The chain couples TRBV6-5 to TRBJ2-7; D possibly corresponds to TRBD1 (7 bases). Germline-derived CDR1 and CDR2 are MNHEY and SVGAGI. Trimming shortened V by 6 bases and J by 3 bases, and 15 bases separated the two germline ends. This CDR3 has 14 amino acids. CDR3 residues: CASRQGVGGYEQYF. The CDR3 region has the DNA TGTGCCAGCAGGCAGGGGGTGGGAGGCTACGAGCAGTACTTC.

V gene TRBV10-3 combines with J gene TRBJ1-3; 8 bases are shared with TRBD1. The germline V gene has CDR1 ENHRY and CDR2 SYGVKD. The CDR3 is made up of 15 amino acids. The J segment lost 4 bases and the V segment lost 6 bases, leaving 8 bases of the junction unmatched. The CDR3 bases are TGTGCCATCAGCGTCGACAGGGGAAGAGGAAACACCATATATTTT. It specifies CAISVDRGRGNTIYF.

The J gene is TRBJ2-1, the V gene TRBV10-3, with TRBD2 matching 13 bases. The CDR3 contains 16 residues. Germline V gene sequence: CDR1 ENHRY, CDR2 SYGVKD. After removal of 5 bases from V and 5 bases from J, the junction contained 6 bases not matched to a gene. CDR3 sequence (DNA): TGTGCCATCAGTACTAGCGGGGGGGCCGGGAACAATGAGCAGTTCTTC. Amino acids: CAISTSGGAGNNEQFF.

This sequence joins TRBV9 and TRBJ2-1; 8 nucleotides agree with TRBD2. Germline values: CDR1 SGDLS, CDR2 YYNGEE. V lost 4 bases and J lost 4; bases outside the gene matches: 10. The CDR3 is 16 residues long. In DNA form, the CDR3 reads TGTGCCAGCAGCACACTCAGCGGGAGTGGGTACAATGAGCAGTTCTTC. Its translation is CASSTLSGSGYNEQFF.

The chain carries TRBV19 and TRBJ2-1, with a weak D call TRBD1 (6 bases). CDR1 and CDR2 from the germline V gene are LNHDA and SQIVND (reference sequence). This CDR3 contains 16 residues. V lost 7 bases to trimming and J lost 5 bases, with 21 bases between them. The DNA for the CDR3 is TGTGCCAGTACCCATCGAGGACAGACCATAAACAATGAGCAGTTCTTC. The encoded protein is CASTHRGQTINNEQFF.